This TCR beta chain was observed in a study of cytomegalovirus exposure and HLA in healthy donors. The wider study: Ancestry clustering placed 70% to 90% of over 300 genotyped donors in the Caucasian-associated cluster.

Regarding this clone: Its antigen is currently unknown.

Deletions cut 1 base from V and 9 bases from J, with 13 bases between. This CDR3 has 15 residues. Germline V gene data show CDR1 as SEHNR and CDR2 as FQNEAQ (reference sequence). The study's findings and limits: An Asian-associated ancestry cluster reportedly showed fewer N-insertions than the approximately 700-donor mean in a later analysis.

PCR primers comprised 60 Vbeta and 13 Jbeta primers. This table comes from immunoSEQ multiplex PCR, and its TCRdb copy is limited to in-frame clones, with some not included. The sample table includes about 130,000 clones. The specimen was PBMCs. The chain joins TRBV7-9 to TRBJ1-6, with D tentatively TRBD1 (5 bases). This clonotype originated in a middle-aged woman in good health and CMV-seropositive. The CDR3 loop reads CASSLGTGSFSPLHF. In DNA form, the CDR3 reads TGTGCCAGCAGCTTAGGAACAGGTTCCTTTTCACCCCTCCACTTT.